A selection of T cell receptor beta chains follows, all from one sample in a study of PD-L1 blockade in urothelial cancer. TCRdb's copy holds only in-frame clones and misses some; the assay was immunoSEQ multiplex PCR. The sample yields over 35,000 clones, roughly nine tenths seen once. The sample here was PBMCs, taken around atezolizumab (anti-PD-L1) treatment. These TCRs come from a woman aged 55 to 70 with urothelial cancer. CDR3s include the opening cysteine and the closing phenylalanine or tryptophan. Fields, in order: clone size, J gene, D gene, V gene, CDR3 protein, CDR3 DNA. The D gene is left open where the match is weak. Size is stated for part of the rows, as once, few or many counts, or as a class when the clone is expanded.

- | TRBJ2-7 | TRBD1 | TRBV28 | CASRSSGTAYEQYF | TGTGCCAGCAGATCCTCCGGGACAGCCTACGAGCAGTACTTC
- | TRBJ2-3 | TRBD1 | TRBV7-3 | CASSPTGGGDTQYF | TGTGCCAGCAGCCCGACAGGGGGTGGAGATACGCAGTATTTT
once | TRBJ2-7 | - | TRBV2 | CASTGFYEQYF | TGTGCCAGCACGGGTTTCTACGAGCAGTACTTC
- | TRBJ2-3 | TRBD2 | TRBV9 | CASSVSGTSGDTQYF | TGTGCCAGCAGCGTTTCCGGGACTAGCGGGGACACGCAGTATTTT
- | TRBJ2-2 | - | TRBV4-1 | CASSQARLGTYLTGELFF | TGCGCCAGCAGCCAAGCCAGACTAGGGACCTACCTCACCGGGGAGCTGTTTTTT
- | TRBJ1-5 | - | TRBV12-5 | CASGWQGNQPQHF | TGTGCTAGTGGTTGGCAGGGAAATCAGCCCCAGCATTTT
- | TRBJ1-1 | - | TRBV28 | CASSFSLLNTEAFF | TGTGCCAGCAGTTTCTCCCTTCTGAACACTGAAGCTTTCTTT
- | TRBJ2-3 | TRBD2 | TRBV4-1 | CASSQSGGHSYEQYF | TGCGCCAGCAGCCAATCGGGAGGCCATTCGTATGAGCAGTATTTT
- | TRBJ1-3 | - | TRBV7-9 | CASSLGSSSGNTIYF | TGTGCCAGCAGCTTAGGATCGAGCTCTGGAAACACCATATATTTT
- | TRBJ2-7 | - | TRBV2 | CASSENRGEQYF | TGTGCCAGCAGTGAAAACCGGGGCGAGCAGTACTTC
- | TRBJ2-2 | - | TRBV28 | CASSLSGDTGELFF | TGTGCCAGCAGTTTGTCCGGAGACACCGGGGAGCTGTTTTTT
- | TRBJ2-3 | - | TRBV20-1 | CSARILDTQYF | TGCAGTGCTAGAATTCTAGATACGCAGTATTTT
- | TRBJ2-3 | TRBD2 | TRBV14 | CASSPQPGLNTDTQYF | TGTGCCAGCAGCCCCCAACCGGGACTAAACACAGATACGCAGTATTTT
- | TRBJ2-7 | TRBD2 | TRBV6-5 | CASSYSGTSGSYEQYF | TGTGCCAGCAGTTACTCCGGGACTAGCGGCTCCTACGAGCAGTACTTC
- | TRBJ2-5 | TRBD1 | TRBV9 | CASSAPGGGWETQYF | TGTGCCAGCAGCGCCCCAGGGGGCGGGTGGGAGACCCAGTACTTC